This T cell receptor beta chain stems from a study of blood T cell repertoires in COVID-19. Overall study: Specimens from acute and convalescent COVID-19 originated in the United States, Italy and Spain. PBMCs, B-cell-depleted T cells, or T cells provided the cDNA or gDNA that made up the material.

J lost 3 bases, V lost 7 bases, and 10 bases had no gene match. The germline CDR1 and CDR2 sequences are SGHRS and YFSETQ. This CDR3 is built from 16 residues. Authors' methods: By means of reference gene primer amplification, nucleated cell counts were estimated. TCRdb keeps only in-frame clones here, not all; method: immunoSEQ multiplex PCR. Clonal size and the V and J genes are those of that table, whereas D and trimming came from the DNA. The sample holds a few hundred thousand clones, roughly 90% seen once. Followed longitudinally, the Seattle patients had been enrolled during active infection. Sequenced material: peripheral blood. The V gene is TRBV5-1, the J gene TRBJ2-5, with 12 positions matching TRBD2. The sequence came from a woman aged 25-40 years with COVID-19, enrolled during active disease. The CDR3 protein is CASRRGASGGEETQYF. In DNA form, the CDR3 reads TGCGCCAGCCGACGAGGGGCTAGCGGGGGGGAAGAGACCCAGTACTTC.